These 10 T cell receptor beta chains were all obtained from the same sample, sequenced in a study of blood T cells in healthy people across ages. PCR was performed a second time for roughly 7 to 12 cycles using a sample-barcoded 5' primer and a J-beta primer mix. TCRdb recomputed calls from the 5' RACE reads with MiXCR, one row per CDR3 protein. The profile shows around 800,000 distinct CDR3 sequences, around two fifths of them singletons. The specimen was blood. These receptors originate from a man aged 60-69 years in good health.

The CDR3 spells CASSYSHRDRGRSYEQYF. In DNA, the CDR3 is TGTGCCAGCAGTTACTCCCACCGGGACAGGGGGAGATCATACGAGCAGTACTTC. The V call is TRBV6-5, the J call TRBJ2-7; TRBD1 matches at 11 bases. V shed 0 bases and J 4 bases; nucleotides not matched to a gene: 11. The CDR3 consists of 18 residues. The germline V gene encodes CDR1 MNHEY and CDR2 SVGAGI.

The V gene is TRBV5-1, the J gene TRBJ1-4; 8 bases match TRBD1. The germline V gene has CDR1 SGHRS and CDR2 YFSETQ. Trimming at V came to 4 bases and at J to 4 bases, leaving 6 bases not matched to a gene. The CDR3 spans 15 residues. The CDR3 is CASSATGGFNEKLFF. The CDR3 DNA reads TGCGCCAGCAGCGCTACAGGGGGTTTTAATGAAAAACTGTTTTTT.

This clonotype has just a few counts. The chain employs TRBV5-1 and TRBJ2-1, with D hard to call. Trimming removed 2 bases from V and 2 bases from J, with 8 bases in between. This CDR3 is 14 amino acids long. Germline CDR1 and CDR2: SGHRS and YFSETQ. The CDR3 sequence: CASSFAETYNEQFF. The CDR3 nucleotides read TGCGCCAGCAGCTTTGCCGAAACCTACAATGAGCAGTTCTTC. Filled out from reference TRBV5-1 and TRBJ2-1, the complete variable domain reads KAGVTQTPRYLIKTRGQQVTLSCSPISGHRSVSWYQQTPGQGLQFLFEYFSETQRNKGNFPGRFSGRQFSNSRSEMNVSTLELGDSALYLCASSFAETYNEQFFGPGTRLTVL.

The chain links TRBV15 to TRBJ1-2; TRBD1 matches at 7 bases. The CDR3 contains 13 residues. The V gene's germline CDR1 is LNHNV and CDR2 YYDKDF (reference sequence). Germline trimming cut 5 bases from V and 5 bases from J; bases unmatched to any gene: 5. CDR3 sequence reads: CATSFGTAYGYTF. The CDR3 DNA follows: TGTGCCACCAGCTTCGGGACAGCTTATGGCTACACCTTC.

The chain employs TRBV12-3 or TRBV12-4 and TRBJ1-2; maybe TRBD1 (5 bases). The CDR3 is 13 residues long. V lost 6 bases and J 4 bases, leaving 12 bases between the germline ends. The CDR3 region has the DNA TGTGCCAGCAGCCGCGGGACCGGCTATGGCTACACCTTC. Translated: CASSRGTGYGYTF.

This chain connects TRBV7-9 to TRBJ1-4, with 7 bases fitting TRBD1. Germline CDR1 SEHNR, CDR2 FQNEAQ (reference sequence). J lost 5 bases, V lost 5 bases, and 8 bases had no gene match. CDR3 length: 15 amino acids. This CDR3 reads CASSALTGQNEKLFF. DNA for the CDR3: TGTGCCAGCAGCGCCCTGACAGGGCAGAATGAAAAACTGTTTTTT.

Turning to this clonotype: The germline gene is not matched at one end of the junction; a read error may be the cause. V is TRBV6-5 and J is TRBJ2-5; D is perhaps TRBD2 (6 bases). Germline V gene lookup returns CDR1 MNHEY and CDR2 SVGAGI. The CDR3 is 14 amino acids. In DNA, the CDR3 is TGTGCCGGCAGTTATCGGAGGGACCAAGAGACCCAGTACTTC. It yields the protein CAGSYRRDQETQYF.

This chain's CDR3 is CASSSSRNTIYF. CDR3 bases: TGTGCCAGCAGTTCCAGCCGAAACACCATATATTTT. The chain has TRBV12-3 or TRBV12-4 and TRBJ1-3; D unresolved. V was shortened by 4 bases and J by 5 bases, with 6 bases between the two germline ends. The CDR3 runs 12 residues.

This clonotype was counted ten times or more. CDR3 nucleotide sequence: TGTGCCAGCAGTTCAGGGGCCTACGAGCAGTACTTC. Residues: CASSSGAYEQYF. This sequence joins TRBV28 and TRBJ2-7, with D possibly matching TRBD1 (6 bases). CDR3 length: 12 amino acids. Trimming took off 4 bases at V and 2 bases at J, with 6 bases between the two ends. Per the germline V gene, CDR1 is MDHEN and CDR2 is SYDVKM. The variable domain in full, completed from reference TRBV28 and TRBJ2-7, reads DVKVTQSSRYLVKRTGEKVFLECVQDMDHENMFWYRQDPGLGLRLIYFSYDVKMKEKGDIPEGYSVSREKKERFSLILESASTNQTSMYLCASSSGAYEQYFGPGTRLTVT.

Remarks on this clonotype: This clone may be a read error of a much larger clone one base away. The rearrangement joins TRBV4-3 to TRBJ2-7; 10 nucleotides match TRBD1. J lost 0 bases, V lost 2 bases, and 1 base had no gene match. CDR1 LGHNA and CDR2 YSLEER come from the germline V gene. This CDR3 has 15 residues. The CDR3 here is CASSQRQGASYEQYF. DNA for the CDR3: TGCGCCAGCAGCCAAAGACAGGGGGCCTCCTACGAGCAGTACTTC.